Given below is one T cell receptor beta chain in context. Its antigen is not known. Each sample had about 10^5 TCR templates assayed. Method: immunoSEQ multiplex PCR; TCRdb's copy keeps in-frame clones and lacks some. The data show around 120,000 clones, approximately 94% seen once. This sample is drawn from a study of siplizumab effects on memory and regulatory T cells. Study-wide results and limits: Significantly reduced by siplizumab was the cumulative frequency of alloreactive sequences, namely those traceable to unstimulated CD4+ memory cells.

Germline loops: CDR1 SGDLS, CDR2 YYNGEE. CDR3 length: 14 residues. Unmatched junction bases numbered 8, after V lost 3 bases and J lost 9 bases. Sequenced: non-Treg CD4+ T cells sorted from blood. V and J are TRBV9 and TRBJ2-1; TRBD1 agrees at 8 bases. The TCR was taken from a human donor in good health. CDR3 bases: TGTGCCAGCAGCGAGTGGGGACAGGTGGGTGAGCAGTTCTTC. This codes for CASSEWGQVGEQFF.